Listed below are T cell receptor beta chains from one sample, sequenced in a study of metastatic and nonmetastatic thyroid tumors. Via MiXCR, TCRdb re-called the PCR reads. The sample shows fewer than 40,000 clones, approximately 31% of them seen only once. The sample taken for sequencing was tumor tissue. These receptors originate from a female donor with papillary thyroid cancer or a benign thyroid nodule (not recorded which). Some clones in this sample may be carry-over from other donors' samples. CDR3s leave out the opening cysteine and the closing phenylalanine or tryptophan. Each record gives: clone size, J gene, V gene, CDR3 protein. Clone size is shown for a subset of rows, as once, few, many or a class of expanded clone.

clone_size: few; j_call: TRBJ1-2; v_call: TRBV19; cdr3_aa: ASRDWSDRDRSYT
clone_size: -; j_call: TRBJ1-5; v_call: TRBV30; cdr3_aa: AWTEGNSNQPQH
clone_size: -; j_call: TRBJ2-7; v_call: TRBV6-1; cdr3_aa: ASSEYPISSGTYEQY
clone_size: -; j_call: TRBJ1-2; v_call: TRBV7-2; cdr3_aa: ASSFGLNPNYGYT
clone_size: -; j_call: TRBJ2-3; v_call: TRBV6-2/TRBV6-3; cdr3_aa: ASRTTIHYSGDTQY
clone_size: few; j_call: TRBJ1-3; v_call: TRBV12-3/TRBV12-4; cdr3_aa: ASADRGPGNTIY
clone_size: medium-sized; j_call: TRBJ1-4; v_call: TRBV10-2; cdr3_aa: ASSEYKLGGDEKLF
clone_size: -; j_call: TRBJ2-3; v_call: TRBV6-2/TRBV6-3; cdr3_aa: ASSSPGQETDTQY
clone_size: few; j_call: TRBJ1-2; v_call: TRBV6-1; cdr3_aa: ASSETGQGTRSGFT
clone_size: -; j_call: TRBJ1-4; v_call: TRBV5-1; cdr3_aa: ASSQSGGGEKLF
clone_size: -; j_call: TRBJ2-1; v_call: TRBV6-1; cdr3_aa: ASKEAGRSYNEQF
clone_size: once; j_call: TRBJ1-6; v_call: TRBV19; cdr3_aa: ASSIVEGRRSPLH
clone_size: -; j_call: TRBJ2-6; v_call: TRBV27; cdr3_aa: ASSLQGAGFSGANVLT
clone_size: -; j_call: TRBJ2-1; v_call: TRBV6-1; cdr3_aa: ATSGLVHDNEQF
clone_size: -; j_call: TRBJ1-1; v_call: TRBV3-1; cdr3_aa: ASSQGDRGYTEAF
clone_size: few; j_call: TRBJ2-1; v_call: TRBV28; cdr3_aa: AGATAIDEQF
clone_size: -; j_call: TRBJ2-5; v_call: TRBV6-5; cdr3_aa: ASSYVGERQETQY
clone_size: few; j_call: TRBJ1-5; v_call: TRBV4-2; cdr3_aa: ASSHTDSSQPQH
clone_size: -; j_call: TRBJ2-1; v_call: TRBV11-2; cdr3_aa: ASSLVAGGRNEQF
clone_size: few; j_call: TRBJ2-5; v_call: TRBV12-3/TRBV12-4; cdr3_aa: ASSVGRIQETQY
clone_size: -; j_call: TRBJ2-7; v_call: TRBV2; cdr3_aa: ASRRTSGDFYEQY
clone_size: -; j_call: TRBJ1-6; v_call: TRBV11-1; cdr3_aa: ASSRGSGQGYNNSPLH
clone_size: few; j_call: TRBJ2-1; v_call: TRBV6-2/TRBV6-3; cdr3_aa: ASSYSAEGHEQF